The next 23 T cell receptor beta chains were all read from a single sample in a study of immune heterogeneity within non-small cell lung tumors (dated by TCRdb to 2016 to 2019). The sequencer was a HiSeq X Ten. A multiplex PCR system amplified the TCR beta CDR3 region, with a first 10-cycle round using 32 V-gene forward and 13 J-gene reverse primers. TCRdb's own reprocessing of the public reads used fastp at Q25 and MiXCR and kept productive beta chains. Entries that share a CDR3 protein sequence are merged under the most common genes and DNA. The sample table records roughly 10,000 distinct CDR3 sequences; approximately 21% of these occur just once. The ten biggest clones cover approximately 4% of the sample. Genomic DNA was extracted from bulk tumor tissue and used as the TCR template, and roughly 560 ng gDNA was amplified per sample. During surgery, multiple biopsies were taken from each primary tumor and placed as far apart as possible within the tumor mass. The study cohort was described as untreated, and patients were newly diagnosed NSCLC cases undergoing curative surgery.

The specimen sequenced was lung tumor tissue. These receptors came from a man in his fifties or sixties with non-small cell lung cancer.

The V call is TRBV15, the J call TRBJ1-6; D is unresolved. The CDR3 contains 14 residues. Looked up from germline, CDR1 is LNHNV and CDR2 is YYDKDF (reference sequence). V lost 0 bases to trimming and J lost 7 bases, with 7 bases between them. For the CDR3, the DNA is TGTGCCACCAGCAGAGATCTGAAGAATTCACCCCTCCACTTT. Its protein is CATSRDLKNSPLHF.

This clonotype is medium-sized (0.01 to 0.1%) in the sample. This rearrangement joins TRBV12-3 or TRBV12-4 to TRBJ2-7; TRBD1 matches at 9 bases. The J segment lost 3 bases and the V segment lost 4 bases, leaving 1 base of the junction unmatched. The CDR3 has 13 amino acids. The CDR3 nucleotides read TGTGCCAGCAGTTGGGACAGGGACTACGAGCAGTACTTC. Translating gives CASSWDRDYEQYF.

This clonotype showed up just a few times. The chain couples TRBV6-5 to TRBJ2-1; 8 nucleotides agree with TRBD2. In germline, CDR1 is MNHEY, CDR2 SVGAGI. CDR3 size: 16 residues. Trimming took 2 bases from V and 0 from J; bases not matched to a gene: 3. CDR3 bases: TGTGCCAGCAGTTACGATAGCGGGAACTCCTACAATGAGCAGTTCTTC. Translation: CASSYDSGNSYNEQFF.

By its share, this clonotype is medium-sized. This chain uses TRBV18 with TRBJ2-7, with a possible D match to TRBD1 (6 bases). V was pared by 3 bases and J by 2 bases, with 11 bases between. CDR3 length: 14 amino acids. Germline V lookup: CDR1 KGHSH, CDR2 LQKENI. This CDR3 is CASSPGTRPYEQYF. The CDR3 DNA reads TGTGCCAGCTCACCCGGGACAAGGCCCTACGAGCAGTACTTC.

This clonotype came up many times. The rearrangement uses TRBV19 and TRBJ2-2; D is perhaps TRBD1 or TRBD2 (5 bases each). Trimming pared 3 bases from V and 1 base from J, leaving 15 bases between. CDR3 size: 17 residues. Per germline, CDR1 LNHDA and CDR2 SQIVND (reference sequence). The CDR3 nucleotides read TGTGCCAGTAGTATCGACCGGGACCACCAGAACACCGGGGAGCTGTTTTTT. Translated: CASSIDRDHQNTGELFF.

Many counts were recorded for this clonotype. The genes are TRBV5-1 and TRBJ1-6; D possibly corresponds to TRBD1 (5 bases). The germline gives CDR1 SGHRS, CDR2 YFSETQ. V shed 3 bases and J shed 13 bases, with 26 bases lying between them. The CDR3 runs to 17 residues. For the CDR3, the DNA is TGCGCCAGCAGCTCATCTGTTACCGGGACCCTAGGAATGCCCCTCCACTTT. It specifies CASSSSVTGTLGMPLHF.

This clonotype was observed a few times. This rearrangement joins TRBV7-7 to TRBJ1-1; D call uncertain. The germline V gene encodes CDR1 SSHAT and CDR2 FNYEAQ (reference sequence). With 5 bases removed from V and 2 bases from J, the gap between germline ends came to 12 bases. The length of the CDR3 is 14 residues. The CDR3 sequence is CASSPSEANTEAFF. The CDR3, as DNA: TGTGCCAGCAGCCCCTCCGAGGCAAACACTGAAGCTTTCTTT.

The gene calls are TRBV4-1 and TRBJ1-4; D ambiguous. Trimming stripped 6 bases from V and 7 bases from J, with 12 bases between. The V gene's germline CDR1 is MGHRA and CDR2 YSYEKL. This CDR3 comprises 13 residues. DNA of the CDR3: TGCGCCAGCAGTATGGGTGCCCGTGAAAAACTGTTTTTT. Its protein product is CASSMGAREKLFF.

This clonotype was recorded many times. The chain has TRBV19 and TRBJ2-1, with 10 bases aligning to TRBD2. The CDR3 totals 13 residues. The V and J ends lost 10 bases and 8 bases, in that order; junction bases with no gene match: 8. Germline V gene data show CDR1 as LNHDA and CDR2 as SQIVND (reference sequence). CDR3 sequence (DNA): TGTGCCACTACGGGACTAGCGATCGATGAGCAGTTCTTC. Translating gives CATTGLAIDEQFF. Together with reference TRBV19 and TRBJ2-1, the CDR3 gives the full variable domain: DGGITQSPKYLFRKEGQNVTLSCEQNLNHDAMYWYRQDPGQGLRLIYYSQIVNDFQKGDIAEGYSVSREKKESFPLTVTSAQKNPTAFYLCATTGLAIDEQFFGPGTRLTVL.

By sample fraction, this clonotype is medium-sized (0.01 to 0.1%). The junction shows a germline mismatch at one end, possibly a read error. The genes are TRBV6-1 and TRBJ2-1; TRBD1 aligns across 8 bases. The germline V gene has CDR1 MNHNS and CDR2 SASEGT. The CDR3 contains 14 residues. The CDR3 coding sequence is TGTGCCAGCAGGCCAGGGGGCGTAAACAAGGAGCAGTTCTTC. Encoded protein: CASRPGGVNKEQFF.

Sample share makes this clonotype medium-sized (0.01 to 0.1%). One end of the junction varies from germline; a read error may be responsible. The chain is built from TRBV29-1 and TRBJ2-1; TRBD1 matches at 7 bases. This CDR3 has 14 amino acids. Looked up from germline, CDR1 is SQVTM and CDR2 is ANQGSEA. The CDR3 loop reads CVLKAPQGYNEQFF. The CDR3 DNA reads TGTGTCCTCAAAGCACCACAGGGGTACAATGAGCAGTTCTTC.

This clonotype turned up a few times. The V call is TRBV28, the J call TRBJ2-5; TRBD1 is a possible D gene (5 bases). The CDR3 runs 13 residues. V lost 2 bases to trimming and J lost 3 bases, with 7 bases between them. Germline CDR1 is MDHEN and CDR2 is SYDVKM. CDR3: CASSLGAEETQYF. In DNA, the CDR3 is TGTGCCAGCAGTTTAGGGGCAGAAGAGACCCAGTACTTC.

This clonotype is termed medium-sized. CDR3 sequence: CASSTYSGALYEQYF. The DNA for the CDR3 is TGTGCCAGCAGTACTTATAGCGGGGCACTCTACGAGCAGTACTTC. This chain joins TRBV28 and TRBJ2-7; 8 positions agree with TRBD2. The germline V gene encodes CDR1 MDHEN and CDR2 SYDVKM. Germline trimming cut 5 bases from V and 3 bases from J; bases unmatched to any gene: 9. This CDR3 region has 15 residues.

The V call is TRBV6-1, the J call TRBJ2-1; TRBD2 matches at 8 bases. The CDR3 totals 15 residues. V shed 6 bases, J shed 10 bases, and the junction held 14 bases outside the gene matches. Per the germline V gene, CDR1 is MNHNS and CDR2 is SASEGT. This CDR3 reads CASSRGTRPRREQFF. CDR3 DNA: TGTGCCAGCAGCCGCGGGACTAGGCCCCGGCGGGAGCAGTTCTTC.

This clonotype was observed many times. The rearrangement links TRBV18 to TRBJ1-1, with 9 bases lining up with TRBD1. Looked up from germline, CDR1 is KGHSH and CDR2 is LQKENI. The length of the CDR3 is 14 residues. V lost 3 bases, J lost 5 bases, and 4 bases stayed unmatched. The CDR3 loop is CASSPGQGGTEAFF. The DNA for the CDR3 is TGTGCCAGCTCACCGGGACAGGGTGGAACTGAAGCTTTCTTT.

By proportion, this clonotype is medium-sized. V is TRBV9 and J is TRBJ2-7; 7 nucleotides match TRBD2. V was pared by 0 bases and J by 2 bases, with 5 bases of the junction left unmatched. CDR3 length: 15 amino acids. In germline, CDR1 is SGDLS, CDR2 YYNGEE. The DNA of the CDR3 is TGTGCCAGCAGCGTAGGCGACAGCGGGACCTACGAGCAGTACTTC. It is translated as CASSVGDSGTYEQYF.

This clonotype has just a few counts. This rearrangement joins TRBV7-9 to TRBJ1-4; no clear D gene. This CDR3 contains 13 residues. V was cut by 5 bases and J by 7 bases, with 11 bases left in between. Germline CDR1 reads SEHNR; CDR2 reads FQNEAQ (reference sequence). The CDR3 loop is CASSRSNSEKLFF. The CDR3 DNA is TGTGCCAGCAGCCGTAGTAATAGTGAAAAACTGTTTTTT. Supplemented by reference TRBV7-9 and TRBJ1-4, the full variable domain reads DTGVSQNPRHKITKRGQNVTFRCDPISEHNRLYWYRQTLGQGPEFLTYFQNEAQLEKSRLLSDRFSAERPKGSFSTLEIQRTEQGDSAMYLCASSRSNSEKLFFGSGTQLSVL.

By proportion, this clonotype is medium-sized (0.01 to 0.1%). This sequence joins TRBV28 and TRBJ2-3; TRBD2 matches at 7 bases. The CDR3 is made up of 14 amino acids. In germline, CDR1 is MDHEN, CDR2 SYDVKM. With V trimmed by 3 bases and J by 1 base, 1 base remained unmatched. For the CDR3, the DNA is TGTGCCAGCAGTTTTCTAGCGGGCACAGATACGCAGTATTTT. Translation: CASSFLAGTDTQYF.

In its sample, this clonotype is large. The chain combines TRBV12-3 or TRBV12-4 with TRBJ1-6; D is unresolved. The germline V and J ends were trimmed by 1 base and 9 bases, with 13 bases remaining between them. The CDR3 is 15 amino acids. CDR3 DNA sequence: TGTGCCAGCAGTTTAGGCAACAGCGTTGGTTCACCCCTCCACTTT. This sequence encodes CASSLGNSVGSPLHF.

As concerns this clonotype: A read error may account for a junction end that differs from germline. The CDR3 region is CASGHLAGLYEQYF. As DNA, the CDR3 is TGTGCCAGCGGCCATCTAGCGGGCCTCTACGAGCAGTACTTC. The chain recombines TRBV14 with TRBJ2-7; 8 bases line up with TRBD2. This CDR3 contains 14 residues. Germline loops: CDR1 SGHDN, CDR2 FVKESK.

Within the sample, this clonotype is medium-sized. V is TRBV6-1 and J is TRBJ1-6; D not resolved. The germline V gene encodes CDR1 MNHNS and CDR2 SASEGT. The CDR3 is made up of 17 amino acids. Deletions cut 6 bases from V and 4 bases from J, with 19 bases between. CDR3 residues: CASRHRVNPLYNSPLHF. Here the CDR3 DNA reads TGTGCCAGCAGGCACCGGGTTAATCCATTATATAATTCACCCCTCCACTTT.

This clonotype counts as medium-sized. This chain connects TRBV6-1 to TRBJ2-7; TRBD2 might be the D (5 bases). Germline-derived CDR1 and CDR2 are MNHNS and SASEGT. V was trimmed by 7 bases and J by 5 bases, leaving 9 bases between them. The CDR3 is 11 amino acids. The CDR3 region is CASNVGNEQYF. The CDR3 DNA sequence: TGTGCCAGCAACGTCGGGAACGAGCAGTACTTC.

This rearrangement joins TRBV5-6 to TRBJ1-3, with D perhaps matching TRBD1 (6 bases). The germline gives CDR1 SGHDT, CDR2 YYEEEE. The CDR3 extends over 16 amino acids. Trimming stripped 3 bases from V and 0 bases from J, with 13 bases between. CDR3 in DNA: TGTGCCAGCAGCTCAAGGGGGGCCAGCTCTGGAAACACCATATATTTT. It encodes CASSSRGASSGNTIYF.